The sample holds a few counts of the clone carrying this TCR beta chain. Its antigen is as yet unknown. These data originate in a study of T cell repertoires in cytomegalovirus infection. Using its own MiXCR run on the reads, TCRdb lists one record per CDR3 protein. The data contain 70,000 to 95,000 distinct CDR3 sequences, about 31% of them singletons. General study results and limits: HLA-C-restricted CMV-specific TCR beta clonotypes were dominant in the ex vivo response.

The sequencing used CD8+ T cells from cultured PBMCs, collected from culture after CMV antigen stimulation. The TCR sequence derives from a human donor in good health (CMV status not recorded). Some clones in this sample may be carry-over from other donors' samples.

The CDR3 DNA reads as TGTGCCAGCAGTCCGACCCTGACATACAATGAGCAGTTCTTC. It translates to CASSPTLTYNEQFF. The J gene is TRBJ2-1, the V gene TRBV12-3 or TRBV12-4; unclear D gene. The V end lost 5 bases, the J end lost 4 bases, and 12 bases lay between the germline ends. The CDR3 covers 14 residues.